Detailed here is one T cell receptor (beta chain). TCRdb reanalysed the 5' RACE reads using MiXCR and keeps one entry per CDR3 protein. The sample yields a few hundred thousand distinct CDR3 sequences, about 17% seen once. This specimen belongs to a study of T cells after yellow fever vaccination. This CDR3 region has 13 residues. V lost 2 bases to trimming and J lost 4 bases, with 8 bases between them. This sequence originates from a man younger than 30 who received the YFV17D yellow fever vaccine. J is TRBJ1-1 and V is TRBV12-3 or TRBV12-4, with D hard to call. The sequenced sample was PBMCs, obtained more than 4 days after the first yellow fever vaccination. CDR3: CASSLNGPTEAFF. For the CDR3, the DNA is TGTGCCAGCAGTTTAAACGGCCCCACTGAAGCTTTCTTT.